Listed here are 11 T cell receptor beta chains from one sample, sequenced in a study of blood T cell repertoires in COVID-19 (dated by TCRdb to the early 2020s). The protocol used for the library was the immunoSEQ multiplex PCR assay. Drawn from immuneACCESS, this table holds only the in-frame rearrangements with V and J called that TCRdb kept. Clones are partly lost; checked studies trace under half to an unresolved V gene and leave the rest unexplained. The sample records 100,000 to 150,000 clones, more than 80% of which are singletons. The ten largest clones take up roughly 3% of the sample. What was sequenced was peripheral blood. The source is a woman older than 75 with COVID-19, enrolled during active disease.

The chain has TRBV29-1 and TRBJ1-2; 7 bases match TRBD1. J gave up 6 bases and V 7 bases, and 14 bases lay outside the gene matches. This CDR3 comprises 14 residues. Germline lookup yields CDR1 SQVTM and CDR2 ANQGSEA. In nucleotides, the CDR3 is TGCAGCGGTCTCGACAGGGACAAAAGTGATGGCTACACCTTC. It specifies CSGLDRDKSDGYTF.

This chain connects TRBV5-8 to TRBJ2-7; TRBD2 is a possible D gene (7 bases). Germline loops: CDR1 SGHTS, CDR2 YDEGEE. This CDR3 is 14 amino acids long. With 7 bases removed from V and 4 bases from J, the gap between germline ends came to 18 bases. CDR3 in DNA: TGTGCCAGCGTTCGCAAGGGGGGGGGATACGAGCAGTACTTC. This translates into CASVRKGGGYEQYF. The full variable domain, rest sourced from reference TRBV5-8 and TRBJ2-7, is EAGVTQSPTHLIKTRGQQATLRCSPISGHTSVYWYQQALGLGLQFLLWYDEGEERNRGNFPPRFSGRQFPNYSSELNVNALELEDSALYLCASVRKGGGYEQYFGPGTRLTVT.

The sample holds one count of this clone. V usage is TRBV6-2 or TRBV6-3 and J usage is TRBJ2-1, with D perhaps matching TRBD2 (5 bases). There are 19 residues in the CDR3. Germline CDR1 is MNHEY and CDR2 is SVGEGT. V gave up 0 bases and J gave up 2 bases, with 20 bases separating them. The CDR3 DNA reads TGTGCCAGCAGTTACTCGATGGATAGCGCGCGCCGCGCCTACAATGAGCAGTTCTTC. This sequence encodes CASSYSMDSARRAYNEQFF.

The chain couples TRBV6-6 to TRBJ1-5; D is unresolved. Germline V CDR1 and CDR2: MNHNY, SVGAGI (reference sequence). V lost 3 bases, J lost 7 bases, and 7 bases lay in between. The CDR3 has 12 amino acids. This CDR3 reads CASSYGEQPQHF. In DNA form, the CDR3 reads TGTGCCAGCAGTTATGGGGAGCAGCCCCAGCATTTT.

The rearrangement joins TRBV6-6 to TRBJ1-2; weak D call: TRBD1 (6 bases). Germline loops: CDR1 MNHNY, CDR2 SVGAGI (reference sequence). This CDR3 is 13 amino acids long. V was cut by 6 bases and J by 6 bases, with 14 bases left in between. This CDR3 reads CASRPGGGDGYTF. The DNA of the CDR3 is TGTGCCAGCAGGCCGGGGGGGGGCGATGGCTACACCTTC.

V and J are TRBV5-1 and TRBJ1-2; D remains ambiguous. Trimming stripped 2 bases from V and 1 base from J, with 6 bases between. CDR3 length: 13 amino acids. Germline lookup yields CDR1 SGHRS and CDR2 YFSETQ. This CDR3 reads CASSFSGNYGYTF. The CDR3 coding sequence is TGCGCCAGCAGCTTCTCGGGTAACTATGGCTACACCTTC.

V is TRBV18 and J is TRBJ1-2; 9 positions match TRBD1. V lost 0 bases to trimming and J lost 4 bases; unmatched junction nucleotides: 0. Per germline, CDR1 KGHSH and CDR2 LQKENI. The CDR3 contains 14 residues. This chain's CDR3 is CASSPPDRGYGYTF. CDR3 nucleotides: TGTGCCAGCTCACCACCGGACAGGGGCTATGGCTACACCTTC.

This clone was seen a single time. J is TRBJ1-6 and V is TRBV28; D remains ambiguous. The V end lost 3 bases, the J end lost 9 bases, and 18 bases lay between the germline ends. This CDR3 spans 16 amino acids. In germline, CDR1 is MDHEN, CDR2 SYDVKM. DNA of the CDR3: TGTGCCAGCAGTTTTGACTTCCCAATCGCCCCTTCACCCCTCCACTTT. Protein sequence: CASSFDFPIAPSPLHF. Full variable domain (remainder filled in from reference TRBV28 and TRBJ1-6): DVKVTQSSRYLVKRTGEKVFLECVQDMDHENMFWYRQDPGLGLRLIYFSYDVKMKEKGDIPEGYSVSREKKERFSLILESASTNQTSMYLCASSFDFPIAPSPLHFGNGTRLTVT.

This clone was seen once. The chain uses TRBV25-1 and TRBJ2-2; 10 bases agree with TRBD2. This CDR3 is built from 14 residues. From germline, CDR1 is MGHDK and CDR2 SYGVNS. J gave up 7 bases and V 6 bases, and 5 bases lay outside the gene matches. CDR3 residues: CASRGTSVSGELFF. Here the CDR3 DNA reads TGTGCCAGCAGAGGGACTAGCGTTAGCGGGGAGCTGTTTTTT. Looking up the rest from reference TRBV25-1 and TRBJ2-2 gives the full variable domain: EADIYQTPRYLVIGTGKKITLECSQTMGHDKMYWYQQDPGMELHLIHYSYGVNSTEKGDLSSESTVSRIRTEHFPLTLESARPSHTSQYLCASRGTSVSGELFFGEGSRLTVL.

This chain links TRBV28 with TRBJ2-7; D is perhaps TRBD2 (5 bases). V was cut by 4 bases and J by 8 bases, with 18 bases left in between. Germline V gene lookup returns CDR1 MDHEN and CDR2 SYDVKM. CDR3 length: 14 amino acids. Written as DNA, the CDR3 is TGTGCCAGCAGTTCCCCACGGGGAAGGGCGAAGCAGTACTTC. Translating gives CASSSPRGRAKQYF.

The CDR3 sequence is CASSSGTYSSYEQYF. The DNA for the CDR3 is TGTGCCAGCAGCAGCGGGACCTACTCTTCCTACGAGCAGTACTTC. The V gene is TRBV6-2 or TRBV6-3, the J gene TRBJ2-7; 7 bases fit TRBD2. The trim removed 6 bases at V and 1 base at J, leaving 9 bases unmatched. The CDR3 sequence is 15 residues long. Germline CDR1 reads MNHEY; CDR2 reads SVGEGT.